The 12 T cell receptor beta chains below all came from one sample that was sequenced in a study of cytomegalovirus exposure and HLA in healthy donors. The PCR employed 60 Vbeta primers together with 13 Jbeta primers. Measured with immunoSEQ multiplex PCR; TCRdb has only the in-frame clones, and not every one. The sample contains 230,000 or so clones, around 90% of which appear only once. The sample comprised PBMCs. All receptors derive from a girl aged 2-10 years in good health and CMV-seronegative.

CDR3 bases: TGCAGCGTCCTCGCACTAGCGGTCAACAATGAGCAGTTCTTC. It encodes CSVLALAVNNEQFF. This chain joins TRBV29-1 and TRBJ2-1; 8 positions match TRBD2. Germline V gene data show CDR1 as SQVTM and CDR2 as ANQGSEA. V shed 6 bases and J 5 bases; nucleotides not matched to a gene: 9. CDR3 length equals 14 residues.

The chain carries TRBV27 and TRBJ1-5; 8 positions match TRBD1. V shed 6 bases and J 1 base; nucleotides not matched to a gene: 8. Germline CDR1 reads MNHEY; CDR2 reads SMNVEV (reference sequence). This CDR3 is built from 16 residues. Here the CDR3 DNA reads TGTGCCAGCAGCCACAGGGGGGGTTTAAGCAATCAGCCCCAGCATTTT. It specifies CASSHRGGLSNQPQHF.

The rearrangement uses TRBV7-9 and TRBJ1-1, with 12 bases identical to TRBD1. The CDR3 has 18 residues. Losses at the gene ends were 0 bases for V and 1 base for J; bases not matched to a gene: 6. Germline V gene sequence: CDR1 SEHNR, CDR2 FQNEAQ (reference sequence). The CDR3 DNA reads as TGTGCCAGCAGCTTAGCTGCCGGGACAGGGGGCGGGAACACTGAAGCTTTCTTT. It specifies CASSLAAGTGGGNTEAFF. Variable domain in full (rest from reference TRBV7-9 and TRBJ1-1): DTGVSQNPRHKITKRGQNVTFRCDPISEHNRLYWYRQTLGQGPEFLTYFQNEAQLEKSRLLSDRFSAERPKGSFSTLEIQRTEQGDSAMYLCASSLAAGTGGGNTEAFFGQGTRLTVV.

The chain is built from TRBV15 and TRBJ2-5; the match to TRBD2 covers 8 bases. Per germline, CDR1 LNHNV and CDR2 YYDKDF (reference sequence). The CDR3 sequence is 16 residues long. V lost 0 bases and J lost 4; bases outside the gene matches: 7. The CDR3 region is CATSRDWREDGETQYF. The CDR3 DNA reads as TGTGCCACCAGCAGAGATTGGCGGGAGGACGGAGAGACCCAGTACTTC.

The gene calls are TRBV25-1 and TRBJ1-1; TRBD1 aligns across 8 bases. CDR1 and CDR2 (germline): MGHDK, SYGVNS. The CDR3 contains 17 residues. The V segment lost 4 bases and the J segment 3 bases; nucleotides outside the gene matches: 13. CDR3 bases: TGTGCCAGCAGTGCAACCCTCCGACAGGGGATAGACACTGAAGCTTTCTTT. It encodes CASSATLRQGIDTEAFF.

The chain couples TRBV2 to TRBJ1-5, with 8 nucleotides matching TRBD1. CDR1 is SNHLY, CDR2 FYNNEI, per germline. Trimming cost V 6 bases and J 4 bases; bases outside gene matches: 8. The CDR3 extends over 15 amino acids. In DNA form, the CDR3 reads TGTGCCAGCAGACCGGGGGGACAGGCAAATCAGCCCCAGCATTTT. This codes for CASRPGGQANQPQHF.

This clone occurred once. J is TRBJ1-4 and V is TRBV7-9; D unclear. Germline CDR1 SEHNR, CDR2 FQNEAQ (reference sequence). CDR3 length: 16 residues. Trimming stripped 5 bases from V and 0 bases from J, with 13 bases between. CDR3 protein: CASSTRTGTTNEKLFF. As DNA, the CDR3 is TGTGCCAGCAGCACACGGACGGGGACAACTAATGAAAAACTGTTTTTT.

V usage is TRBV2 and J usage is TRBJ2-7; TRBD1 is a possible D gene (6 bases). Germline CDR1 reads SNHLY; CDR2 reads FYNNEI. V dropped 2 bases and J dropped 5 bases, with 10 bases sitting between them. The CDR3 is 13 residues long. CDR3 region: CASSETGIHEQYF. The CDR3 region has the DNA TGTGCCAGCAGTGAAACAGGGATCCACGAGCAGTACTTC.

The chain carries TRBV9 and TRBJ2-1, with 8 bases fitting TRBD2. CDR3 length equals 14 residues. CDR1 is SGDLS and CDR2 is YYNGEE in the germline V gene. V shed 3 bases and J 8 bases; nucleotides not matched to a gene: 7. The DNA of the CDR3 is TGTGCCAGCAGCGACCCCGGGACTAGAGATGAGCAGTTCTTC. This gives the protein CASSDPGTRDEQFF.

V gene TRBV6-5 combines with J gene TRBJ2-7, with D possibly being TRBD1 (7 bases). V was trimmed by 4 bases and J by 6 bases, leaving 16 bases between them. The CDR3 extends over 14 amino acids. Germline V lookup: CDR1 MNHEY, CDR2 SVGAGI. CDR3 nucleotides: TGTGCCAGCAGTTTTGCAGGGGGAGGAGGCGAGCAGTACTTC. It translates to CASSFAGGGGEQYF.

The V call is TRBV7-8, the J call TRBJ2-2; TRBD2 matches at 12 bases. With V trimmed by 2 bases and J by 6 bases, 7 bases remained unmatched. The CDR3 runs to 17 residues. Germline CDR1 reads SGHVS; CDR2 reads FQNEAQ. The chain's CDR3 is CASSLSLAGGPAGELFF. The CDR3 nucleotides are TGTGCCAGCAGCTTATCCCTAGCGGGGGGGCCGGCCGGGGAGCTGTTTTTT.

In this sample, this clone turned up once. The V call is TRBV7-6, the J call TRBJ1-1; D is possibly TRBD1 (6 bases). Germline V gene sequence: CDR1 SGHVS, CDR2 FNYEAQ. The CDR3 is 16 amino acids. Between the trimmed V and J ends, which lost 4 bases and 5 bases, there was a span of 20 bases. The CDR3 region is CASSSQFGTFGTEAFF. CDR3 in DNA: TGTGCCAGCAGCTCTCAATTCGGGACATTCGGAACTGAAGCTTTCTTT.